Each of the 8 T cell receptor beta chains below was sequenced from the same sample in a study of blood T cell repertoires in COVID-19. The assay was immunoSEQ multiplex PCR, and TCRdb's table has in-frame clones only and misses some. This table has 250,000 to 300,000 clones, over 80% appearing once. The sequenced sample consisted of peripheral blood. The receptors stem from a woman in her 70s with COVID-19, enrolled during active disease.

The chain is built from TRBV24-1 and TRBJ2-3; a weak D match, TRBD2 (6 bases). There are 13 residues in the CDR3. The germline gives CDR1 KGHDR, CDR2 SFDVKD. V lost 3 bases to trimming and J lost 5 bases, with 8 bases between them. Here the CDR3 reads CATSDVAVDTQYF. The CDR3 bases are TGTGCCACCAGTGATGTAGCGGTAGATACGCAGTATTTT.

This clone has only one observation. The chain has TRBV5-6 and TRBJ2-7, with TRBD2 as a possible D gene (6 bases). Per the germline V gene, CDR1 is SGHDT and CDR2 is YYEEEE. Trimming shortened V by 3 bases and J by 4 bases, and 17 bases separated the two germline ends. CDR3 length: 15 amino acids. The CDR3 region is CASSSVVNRGYEQYF. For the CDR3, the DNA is TGTGCCAGCAGCTCAGTAGTAAACCGGGGGTACGAGCAGTACTTC.

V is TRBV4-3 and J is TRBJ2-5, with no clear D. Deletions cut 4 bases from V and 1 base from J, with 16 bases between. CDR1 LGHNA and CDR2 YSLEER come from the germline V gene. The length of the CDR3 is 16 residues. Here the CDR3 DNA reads TGCGCCAGCAGCCGTAGACTCCGTCGTATCCAAGAGACCCAGTACTTC. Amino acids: CASSRRLRRIQETQYF.

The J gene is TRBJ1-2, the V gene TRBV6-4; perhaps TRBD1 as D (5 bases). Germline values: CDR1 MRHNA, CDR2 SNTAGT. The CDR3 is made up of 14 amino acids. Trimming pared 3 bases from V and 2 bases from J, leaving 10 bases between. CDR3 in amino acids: CASSEVGGNYGYTF. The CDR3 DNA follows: TGTGCCAGCAGTGAGGTTGGGGGGAACTATGGCTACACCTTC.

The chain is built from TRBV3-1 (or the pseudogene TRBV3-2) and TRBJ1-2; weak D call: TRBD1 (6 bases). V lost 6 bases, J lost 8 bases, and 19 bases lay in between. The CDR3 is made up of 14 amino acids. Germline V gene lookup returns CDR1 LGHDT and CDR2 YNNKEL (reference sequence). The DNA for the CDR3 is TGTGCCAGCAGACCTACAGGGCTGATGGACGGCTACACCTTC. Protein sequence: CASRPTGLMDGYTF.

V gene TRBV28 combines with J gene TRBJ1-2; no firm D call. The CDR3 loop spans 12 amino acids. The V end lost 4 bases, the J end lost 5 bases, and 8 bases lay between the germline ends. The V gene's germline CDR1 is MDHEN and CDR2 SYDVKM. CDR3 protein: CASSWRGYGYTF. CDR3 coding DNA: TGTGCCAGCAGTTGGCGAGGATATGGCTACACCTTC.

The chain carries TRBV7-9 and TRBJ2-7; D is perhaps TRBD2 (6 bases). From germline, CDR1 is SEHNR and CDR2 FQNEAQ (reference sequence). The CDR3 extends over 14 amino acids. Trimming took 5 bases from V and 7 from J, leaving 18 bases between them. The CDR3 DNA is TGTGCCAGCAGCCCCGGCCGCGGGATTGAAGAGCAGTACTTC. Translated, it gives CASSPGRGIEEQYF.

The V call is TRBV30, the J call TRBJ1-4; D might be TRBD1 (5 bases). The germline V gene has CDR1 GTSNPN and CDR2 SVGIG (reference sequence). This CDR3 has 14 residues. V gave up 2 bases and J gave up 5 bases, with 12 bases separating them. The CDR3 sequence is CAWSKGLPNEKLFF. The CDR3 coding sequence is TGTGCCTGGAGTAAGGGACTCCCAAATGAAAAACTGTTTTTT.